The rows below give T cell receptor beta chains drawn from one sample of a study of T cell responses to AZD1222 COVID-19 vaccine. The method was immunoSEQ multiplex PCR; TCRdb's version includes in-frame clones alone and lacks a portion of them. This sample has over 150,000 clones, with approximately 86% found just once. Sequencing was performed on peripheral blood, taken on day 0 of AZD1222 vaccination. These receptors originate from an adult in good health. Both conserved end residues are part of each CDR3. A D gene is named only where the DNA matches it firmly. The size of a clone is reported for some rows only, either as once, few or many, or as a class for expanded clones.

cdr3_aa cdr3_nt d_call clone_size j_call v_call
CASAQFVGDTEAFF TGCGCCAGCGCCCAGTTTGTGGGGGACACTGAAGCTTTCTTT . . TRBJ1-1 TRBV5-1
CATSDPDRDGDSGANVLTF TGTGCCACCAGTGACCCCGACCGGGACGGAGACTCTGGGGCCAACGTCCTGACTTTC . . TRBJ2-6 TRBV24-1
CASSMDGVPINYGYTF TGTGCCAGCAGTATGGATGGGGTACCGATTAACTATGGCTACACCTTC . . TRBJ1-2 TRBV5-8
CAQGVTYGYTF TGTGCTCAGGGTGTAACCTATGGCTACACCTTC . . TRBJ1-2 TRBV30
CASRTGEGSGANVLTF TGTGCCAGTAGAACAGGGGAGGGTTCTGGGGCCAACGTCCTGACTTTC . few TRBJ2-6 TRBV19
CASSTRDRAWDTEAFF TGTGCCAGCAGCACTAGGGACAGGGCATGGGACACTGAAGCTTTCTTT TRBD1 . TRBJ1-1 TRBV9
CASSLTGTQWNIQYF TGCGCCAGCAGCTTGACCGGGACTCAGTGGAACATTCAGTACTTC . . TRBJ2-4 TRBV5-1
CSVEGGWEQYF TGCAGCGTTGAAGGCGGCTGGGAGCAGTACTTC . . TRBJ2-7 TRBV29-1
CSIPTFNYGYTF TGCAGCATCCCGACATTTAACTATGGCTACACCTTC . . TRBJ1-2 TRBV29-1
CASSRSPRDAEAFF TGTGCCAGTAGTAGATCCCCGAGGGACGCTGAAGCTTTCTTT . . TRBJ1-1 TRBV19
CAWIYGTSYNEQFF TGTGCCTGGATCTACGGGACGTCCTACAATGAGCAGTTCTTC . once TRBJ2-1 TRBV30
CASFHSNPTNEKLFF TGTGCCAGCTTTCATTCCAACCCAACTAATGAAAAACTGTTTTTT . . TRBJ1-4 TRBV28
CASSSGTGGPSPLHF TGCGCCAGCAGCTCGGGGACAGGGGGCCCTTCACCCCTCCACTTT TRBD1 . TRBJ1-6 TRBV5-1
CASNMGDRGNEKLFF TGTGCCAGTAACATGGGGGACAGGGGTAATGAAAAACTGTTTTTT TRBD1 few TRBJ1-4 TRBV19
CASSLGDRDSPLHF TGCGCCAGCAGCTTGGGGGACCGAGATTCACCCCTCCACTTT . . TRBJ1-6 TRBV5-1
CASSLGTSAKYEQYF TGTGCCAGCAGTCTTGGGACTAGCGCTAAATACGAGCAGTACTTC TRBD2 . TRBJ2-7 TRBV6-5
CASSILGANSEQYF TGTGCCAGCAGCATACTGGGAGCCAATTCCGAGCAGTACTTC . few TRBJ2-7 TRBV7-9